This TCR beta chain was identified during a study of identical twins. The CDR3 length is 15 residues. V lost 5 bases and J 2 bases, leaving 10 bases between the germline ends. The V gene's germline CDR1 is SEHNR and CDR2 FQNEAQ (reference sequence). TCRdb re-called the 5' RACE reads with MiXCR, one entry per CDR3 protein. The table has 200,000 to 250,000 distinct CDR3 sequences, around 6.5% seen once. In this sample, this clonotype turned up many times. Separately, the same data were catalogued under a study of T cells expressing NK-cell markers.

The sequenced sample was CD8+ T cells sorted from blood. The rearrangement uses TRBV7-9 and TRBJ2-6, with unresolved D. This TCR was sampled from a young woman in good health. The CDR3 bases are TGTGCCAGCAGCCCACACCCCGCTGGGGCCAACGTCCTGACTTTC. Its translation: CASSPHPAGANVLTF.